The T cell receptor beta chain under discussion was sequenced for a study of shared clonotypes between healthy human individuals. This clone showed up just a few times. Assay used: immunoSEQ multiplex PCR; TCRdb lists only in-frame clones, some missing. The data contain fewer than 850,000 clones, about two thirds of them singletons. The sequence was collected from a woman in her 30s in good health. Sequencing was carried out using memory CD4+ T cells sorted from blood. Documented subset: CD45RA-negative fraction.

The CDR3 spells CASSLGTLPWGEQYF. The CDR3 DNA sequence: TGTGCCAGCAGCTTAGGGACACTCCCTTGGGGCGAGCAGTACTTC. The V gene is TRBV4-2, the J gene TRBJ2-7, with D tentatively TRBD1 (6 bases). V was shortened by 5 bases and J by 6 bases, with 20 bases between the two germline ends. The CDR3 is made up of 15 amino acids. Germline V gene data show CDR1 as LGHNA and CDR2 as YNFKEQ.